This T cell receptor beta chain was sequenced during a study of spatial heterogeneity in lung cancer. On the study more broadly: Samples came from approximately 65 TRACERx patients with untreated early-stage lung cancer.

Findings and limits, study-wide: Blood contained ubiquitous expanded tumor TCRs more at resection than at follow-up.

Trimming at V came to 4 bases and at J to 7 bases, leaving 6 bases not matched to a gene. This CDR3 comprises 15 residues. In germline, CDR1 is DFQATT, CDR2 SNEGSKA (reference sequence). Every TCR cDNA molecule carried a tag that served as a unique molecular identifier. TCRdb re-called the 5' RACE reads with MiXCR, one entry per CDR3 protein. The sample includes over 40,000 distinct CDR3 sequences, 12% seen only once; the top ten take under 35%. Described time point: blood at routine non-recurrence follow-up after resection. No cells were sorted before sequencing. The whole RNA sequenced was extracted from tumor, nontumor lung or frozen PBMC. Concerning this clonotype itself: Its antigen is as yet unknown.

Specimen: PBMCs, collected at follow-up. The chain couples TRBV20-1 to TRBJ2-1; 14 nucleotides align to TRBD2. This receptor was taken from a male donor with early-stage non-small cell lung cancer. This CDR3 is CSAKLGLAGANEQFF. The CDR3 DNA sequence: TGCAGTGCTAAATTGGGACTAGCGGGAGCAAATGAGCAGTTCTTC.